A single sample is the source of the 8 T cell receptor beta chains below, sequenced in a study of blood T cell repertoires in COVID-19. Using immunoSEQ multiplex PCR, the repertoire was profiled, and TCRdb retains in-frame clones only, with some absent. The top ten hold approximately 7% of the sample, which has roughly 180,000 clones, approximately 85% seen once. The sample consisted of peripheral blood. The source of these receptors is a man aged 80 or over with COVID-19, enrolled during active disease.

The gene calls are TRBV7-9 and TRBJ2-7; D gene ambiguous. Trimming stripped 1 base from V and 2 bases from J, with 9 bases between. The CDR3 spans 14 residues. Germline V gives CDR1 SEHNR, CDR2 FQNEAQ (reference sequence). Here the CDR3 reads CASSLGSVTYEQYF. The CDR3 DNA follows: TGTGCCAGCAGCTTAGGTTCAGTTACCTACGAGCAGTACTTC. Looking up the rest from reference TRBV7-9 and TRBJ2-7 gives the full variable domain: DTGVSQNPRHKITKRGQNVTFRCDPISEHNRLYWYRQTLGQGPEFLTYFQNEAQLEKSRLLSDRFSAERPKGSFSTLEIQRTEQGDSAMYLCASSLGSVTYEQYFGPGTRLTVT.

The chain recombines TRBV2 with TRBJ2-3; D remains ambiguous. V dropped 4 bases and J dropped 3 bases, with 8 bases sitting between them. The CDR3 sequence is 13 residues long. Germline CDR1 reads SNHLY; CDR2 reads FYNNEI. CDR3 protein: CASSARVTDTQYF. The CDR3 bases are TGTGCCAGCAGTGCGCGCGTGACAGATACGCAGTATTTT.

V is TRBV19 and J is TRBJ1-4; the match to TRBD1 covers 8 bases. The CDR3 runs 15 residues. V shed 0 bases and J 8 bases; nucleotides not matched to a gene: 5. Looked up from germline, CDR1 is LNHDA and CDR2 is SQIVND (reference sequence). CDR3 region: CASSIDPDRVEKLFF. Written as DNA, the CDR3 is TGTGCCAGTAGTATAGATCCGGACAGGGTGGAAAAACTGTTTTTT.

This sequence joins TRBV6-6 and TRBJ1-4; no clear D. CDR3 length: 13 amino acids. With 7 bases removed from V and 14 bases from J, the gap between germline ends came to 20 bases. Per germline, CDR1 MNHNY and CDR2 SVGAGI (reference sequence). CDR3 residues: CASKTSSSEFLFF. DNA of the CDR3: TGTGCCAGCAAAACCTCGAGTTCGGAGTTTCTGTTTTTT.

CDR3 amino acids: CASSLTSNTDTQYF. The CDR3 bases are TGTGCCAGCAGCTTGACTAGCAACACAGATACGCAGTATTTT. The genes are TRBV7-6 and TRBJ2-3; 7 bases are a match to TRBD2. CDR3 length: 14 amino acids. V shed 3 bases and J 2 bases; nucleotides not matched to a gene: 2. Germline loops: CDR1 SGHVS, CDR2 FNYEAQ.

The chain uses TRBV28 and TRBJ1-5; D gene uncertain. The length of the CDR3 is 14 residues. CDR1 is MDHEN, CDR2 SYDVKM, per germline. Trimming pared 5 bases from V and 2 bases from J, leaving 10 bases between. The CDR3 region has the DNA TGTGCCAGCAGTAGAAGGAGGGGCAATCAGCCCCAGCATTTT. Amino acid sequence: CASSRRRGNQPQHF.

This clone showed up just a few times. V is TRBV6-5 and J is TRBJ1-5; a possible D gene is TRBD1 (5 bases). Between the trimmed V and J ends, which lost 10 bases and 5 bases, there was a span of 15 bases. This CDR3 is 13 amino acids long. Germline CDR1 reads MNHEY; CDR2 reads SVGAGI. The CDR3 coding sequence is TGTGCCACCCACCGGACAAGCCATCAGCCCCAGCATTTT. Translating it yields CATHRTSHQPQHF.

The chain carries TRBV18 and TRBJ2-7; D perhaps matches TRBD1 (6 bases). Between the trimmed V and J ends, which lost 2 bases and 2 bases, there was a span of 13 bases. Germline V CDR1 and CDR2: KGHSH, LQKENI. CDR3 size: 15 residues. This chain's CDR3 is CASSPFQGHAYEQYF. CDR3 in DNA: TGTGCCAGCTCACCATTCCAGGGGCATGCCTACGAGCAGTACTTC.